The 24 T cell receptor beta chains presented below share a single source sample, sequenced in a study of OX40 agonist ivuxolimab in advanced cancers. Libraries were prepared by immunoSEQ multiplex PCR; TCRdb keeps only in-frame clonotypes and omits some of them. In the table there are approximately 62,000 clones, roughly 88% of which are singletons. Material: CD4+ or CD8+ T cells sorted from blood, obtained in a trial of the OX40 agonist ivuxolimab. These receptors were taken from an adult with an advanced solid tumor such as melanoma, head and neck, liver or kidney cancer.

The rearrangement joins TRBV7-2 to TRBJ1-5; D is possibly TRBD1 (5 bases). CDR3 length equals 15 residues. The germline V and J ends were trimmed by 5 bases and 3 bases, with 14 bases remaining between them. CDR1 and CDR2 from the germline V gene are SGHTA and FQGNSA. The CDR3 loop is CASSLEGVNNQPQHF. The CDR3 region has the DNA TGTGCCAGCAGCCTCGAAGGGGTTAACAATCAGCCCCAGCATTTT.

J is TRBJ1-3 and V is TRBV4-1; D is uncertain. Per germline, CDR1 MGHRA and CDR2 YSYEKL. Trimming cost V 1 base and J 0 bases, with 10 bases left between them. The CDR3 runs to 16 residues. The CDR3 reads CASSQASTYSGNTIYF. CDR3 in DNA: TGCGCCAGCAGCCAAGCCTCCACCTACTCTGGAAACACCATATATTTT.

The chain employs TRBV5-1 and TRBJ2-1; TRBD2 is a possible D gene (5 bases). The germline V gene has CDR1 SGHRS and CDR2 YFSETQ. The CDR3 covers 15 residues. The ends were cut back, 5 bases at V and 0 bases at J, with 12 bases in the middle. Here the CDR3 reads CASSRGESSYNEQFF. The CDR3 coding sequence is TGCGCCAGCAGTCGGGGTGAAAGCTCCTACAATGAGCAGTTCTTC. Based on the CDR3 plus reference TRBV5-1 and TRBJ2-1, the full variable domain is KAGVTQTPRYLIKTRGQQVTLSCSPISGHRSVSWYQQTPGQGLQFLFEYFSETQRNKGNFPGRFSGRQFSNSRSEMNVSTLELGDSALYLCASSRGESSYNEQFFGPGTRLTVL.

The chain employs TRBV11-1 and TRBJ2-5; possibly TRBD2 for D (6 bases). CDR1 is SGHAT, CDR2 FQDESV, per germline (reference sequence). The CDR3 consists of 16 residues. Deletions cut 1 base from V and 1 base from J, with 13 bases between. The CDR3 is CASSLGQGGFQETQYF. The CDR3 DNA reads as TGTGCCAGCAGCTTAGGGCAGGGAGGTTTCCAAGAGACCCAGTACTTC.

This sequence joins TRBV28 and TRBJ2-2; D is tentatively TRBD1 or TRBD2 (5 bases each). The ends were cut back, 6 bases at V and 0 bases at J, with 11 bases in the middle. The germline V gene encodes CDR1 MDHEN and CDR2 SYDVKM. This CDR3 contains 15 residues. Here the CDR3 reads CASRSGTANTGELFF. CDR3 sequence (DNA): TGTGCCAGCAGATCGGGGACGGCGAACACCGGGGAGCTGTTTTTT.

V usage is TRBV28 and J usage is TRBJ1-4; possibly TRBD1 for D (6 bases). V was cut by 5 bases and J by 2 bases, with 12 bases left in between. CDR3 length: 15 amino acids. In germline, CDR1 is MDHEN, CDR2 SYDVKM. In nucleotides, the CDR3 is TGTGCCAGCAGTACCTCAGGGGCTACTAATGAAAAACTGTTTTTT. It is translated as CASSTSGATNEKLFF.

This clone appeared once. An end of the junction differs from the germline gene, which may be a read error. The sample has other DNA sequences that encode this CDR3 too. The chain carries TRBV29-1 and TRBJ2-1, with no clear D. The CDR3 spans 17 residues. Per the germline V gene, CDR1 is SQVTM and CDR2 is ANQGSEA. In nucleotides, the CDR3 is TGCAGTGTTGAAGATCAAGGCAGCCGGGTGGGATACAATGAGCAGTTCTTC. This encodes CSVEDQGSRVGYNEQFF.

The chain uses TRBV6-6 and TRBJ1-1; the match to TRBD1 covers 8 bases. This CDR3 spans 15 amino acids. Germline V CDR1 and CDR2: MNHNY, SVGAGI (reference sequence). V lost 8 bases, J lost 1 base, and 9 bases stayed unmatched. CDR3 sequence reads: CASSTGDIWNTEAFF. CDR3 in DNA: TGTGCCAGCTCGACAGGGGACATATGGAACACTGAAGCTTTCTTT.

The chain is built from TRBV7-2 and TRBJ2-2; TRBD1 matches at 7 bases. The germline gives CDR1 SGHTA, CDR2 FQGNSA. The CDR3 loop spans 14 amino acids. J was trimmed by 4 bases and V by 5 bases; bases with no gene match: 4. CDR3 nucleotides: TGTGCCAGCAGCCTCCGGGACAGCACCGGGGAGCTGTTTTTT. Encoded protein: CASSLRDSTGELFF.

The rearrangement uses TRBV27 and TRBJ1-4, with 7 nucleotides matching TRBD1. The J segment lost 8 bases and the V segment lost 5 bases, leaving 11 bases of the junction unmatched. Germline V gives CDR1 MNHEY, CDR2 SMNVEV (reference sequence). The CDR3 has 15 amino acids. CDR3 nucleotide sequence: TGTGCCAGCAGTCCAGACACAGGGGACGGCGAAAAACTGTTTTTT. Protein: CASSPDTGDGEKLFF.

The sample holds a few counts of this clone. The J gene is TRBJ1-2, the V gene TRBV30; D call uncertain. Germline values: CDR1 GTSNPN, CDR2 SVGIG (reference sequence). The CDR3 spans 11 residues. Deletions cut 1 base from V and 2 bases from J, with 2 bases between. The CDR3: CAWSANYGYTF. As DNA, the CDR3 is TGTGCCTGGAGTGCCAACTATGGCTACACCTTC.

V is TRBV19 and J is TRBJ2-1; TRBD2 matches 10 bases. This CDR3 is built from 16 residues. With 2 bases clipped from V and 6 bases from J, the junction kept 7 bases outside the gene matches. CDR1 is LNHDA and CDR2 is SQIVND in the germline V gene (reference sequence). The CDR3 region is CASSIMTSGRTNEQFF. The CDR3 DNA reads TGTGCCAGTAGTATAATGACTAGCGGGCGGACCAATGAGCAGTTCTTC. Using reference TRBV19 and TRBJ2-1 for the parts outside the CDR3, the full variable domain is DGGITQSPKYLFRKEGQNVTLSCEQNLNHDAMYWYRQDPGQGLRLIYYSQIVNDFQKGDIAEGYSVSREKKESFPLTVTSAQKNPTAFYLCASSIMTSGRTNEQFFGPGTRLTVL.

This clone was counted a single time. The chain recombines TRBV11-2 with TRBJ2-2; D call uncertain. The V gene lost 5 bases and the J gene lost 0 bases, with 7 bases spanning the gap. The length of the CDR3 is 14 residues. Germline CDR1 reads SGHAT; CDR2 reads FQNNGV. CDR3 DNA: TGTGCCAGCAGCCCTTCACCGAACACCGGGGAGCTGTTTTTT. Its protein product is CASSPSPNTGELFF.

The rearrangement joins TRBV7-8 to TRBJ2-1, with no clear D. This CDR3 has 15 amino acids. Between the trimmed V and J ends, which lost 5 bases and 12 bases, there was a span of 23 bases. The germline gives CDR1 SGHVS, CDR2 FQNEAQ. Written as DNA, the CDR3 is TGTGCCAGCAGCATCGGACCGACAACTACAATGAGGCAGTTCTTC. This translates into CASSIGPTTTMRQFF.

The gene calls are TRBV7-2 and TRBJ1-3; D perhaps matches TRBD1 (6 bases). The CDR3 sequence is 15 residues long. Germline CDR1 SGHTA, CDR2 FQGNSA. V was cut by 0 bases and J by 3 bases, with 9 bases left in between. CDR3 residues: CASSLAGTLGNTIYF. CDR3 nucleotides: TGTGCCAGCAGCTTAGCCGGGACACTTGGAAACACCATATATTTT. Complete variable domain (other parts from reference TRBV7-2 and TRBJ1-3): GAGVSQSPSNKVTEKGKDVELRCDPISGHTALYWYRQSLGQGLEFLIYFQGNSAPDKSGLPSDRFSAERTGGSVSTLTIQRTQQEDSAVYLCASSLAGTLGNTIYFGEGSWLTVV.

The rearrangement links TRBV7-9 to TRBJ2-5, with D unclear. Trimming stripped 2 bases from V and 2 bases from J, with 6 bases between. CDR1 is SEHNR and CDR2 is FQNEAQ in the germline V gene (reference sequence). The CDR3 runs to 13 residues. In DNA form, the CDR3 reads TGTGCCAGCAGCTTAAGTAATCAAGAGACCCAGTACTTC. This gives the protein CASSLSNQETQYF.

The J gene is TRBJ1-6, the V gene TRBV2; TRBD1 matches 9 bases. The CDR3 consists of 15 residues. Unmatched junction bases numbered 6, after V lost 6 bases and J lost 6 bases. CDR1 SNHLY and CDR2 FYNNEI come from the germline V gene. The DNA for the CDR3 is TGTGCCAGCAGAGGACAGGGGTGGGGTAATTCACCCCTCCACTTT. This codes for CASRGQGWGNSPLHF. The entire variable domain, with the rest obtained from reference TRBV2 and TRBJ1-6, is as follows: EPEVTQTPSHQVTQMGQEVILRCVPISNHLYFYWYRQILGQKVEFLVSFYNNEISEKSEIFDDQFSVERPDGSNFTLKIRSTKLEDSAMYFCASRGQGWGNSPLHFGNGTRLTVT.

This clone is a singleton in its sample. The chain employs TRBV18 and TRBJ2-5; no clear D gene. The CDR3 sequence is 15 residues long. V dropped 0 bases and J dropped 1 base, with 9 bases sitting between them. Germline V gene sequence: CDR1 KGHSH, CDR2 LQKENI. CDR3 residues: CASSPPSRAQETQYF. CDR3 in DNA: TGTGCCAGCTCACCACCGAGCCGGGCCCAAGAGACCCAGTACTTC. The variable domain in full, with the rest retrieved from reference TRBV18 and TRBJ2-5, is NAGVMQNPRHLVRRRGQEARLRCSPMKGHSHVYWYRQLPEEGLKFMVYLQKENIIDESGMPKERFSAEFPKEGPSILRIQQVVRGDSAAYFCASSPPSRAQETQYFGPGTRLLVL.

The chain recombines TRBV10-1 with TRBJ2-7; TRBD1 matches at 9 bases. The J segment lost 2 bases and the V segment lost 4 bases, leaving 3 bases of the junction unmatched. From germline, CDR1 is WNHNN and CDR2 SYGVQD (reference sequence). The CDR3 consists of 14 residues. This chain's CDR3 is CASSADRGTYEQYF. CDR3 DNA: TGCGCCAGCAGTGCGGACAGGGGCACCTACGAGCAGTACTTC.

This chain uses TRBV19 with TRBJ1-2; perhaps TRBD1 as D (5 bases). This CDR3 spans 14 amino acids. Germline CDR1 reads LNHDA; CDR2 reads SQIVND (reference sequence). Trimming shortened V by 6 bases and J by 6 bases, and 17 bases separated the two germline ends. The CDR3 region is CASRSREHRNGYTF. The CDR3 region has the DNA TGTGCCAGTAGGTCCAGGGAGCATCGAAATGGCTACACCTTC.

CDR3 loop: CAWSVEGNTDTQYF. CDR3 DNA sequence: TGTGCCTGGAGTGTAGAGGGAAACACAGATACGCAGTATTTT. V gene TRBV30 combines with J gene TRBJ2-3, with D possibly matching TRBD2 (5 bases). V lost 0 bases, J lost 2 bases, and 9 bases lay in between. Germline-derived CDR1 and CDR2 are GTSNPN and SVGIG (reference sequence). The CDR3 length is 14 residues.

The count of this clone is one. The sample holds other DNA sequences that translate to the same CDR3. This sequence joins TRBV15 and TRBJ1-2; D gene unclear. This CDR3 has 16 residues. V was clipped by 2 bases and J by 4 bases, with 17 bases between them. Germline V gives CDR1 LNHNV, CDR2 YYDKDF (reference sequence). The CDR3, as DNA: TGTGCCACCAGCAGACCCTCTCAACCCGGACCCTATGGCTACACCTTC. This codes for CATSRPSQPGPYGYTF.

This rearrangement joins TRBV2 to TRBJ2-1; 7 bases are a match to TRBD2. This CDR3 is 14 amino acids long. Trimming cost V 1 base and J 7 bases; bases outside gene matches: 4. Germline V gene sequence: CDR1 SNHLY, CDR2 FYNNEI. The CDR3: CASSEEKGGNEQFF. CDR3 nucleotides: TGTGCCAGCAGTGAAGAAAAGGGAGGGAATGAGCAGTTCTTC.

This clone appeared a single time. The chain links TRBV6-1 to TRBJ1-5; D is uncertain. CDR1 and CDR2 (germline): MNHNS, SASEGT. V shed 5 bases and J shed 3 bases, with 8 bases lying between them. The CDR3 runs to 13 residues. The CDR3 DNA follows: TGTGCCAGCAGTCCTGTTTCCAATCAGCCCCAGCATTTT. Residues: CASSPVSNQPQHF.